The rows below give T cell receptor beta chains drawn from one sample of a study of OX40 agonist ivuxolimab in advanced cancers. The assay was immunoSEQ multiplex PCR, and TCRdb's table has in-frame clones only and misses some. The repertoire has more than 85,000 clones, more than 70% of them found once; the top ten carry 0.25% to 0.3%. Sample: CD4+ or CD8+ T cells sorted from blood, taken in a trial of the OX40 agonist ivuxolimab. Every receptor here comes from an adult with an advanced solid tumor such as melanoma, head and neck, liver or kidney cancer. The CDR3 runs from the conserved cysteine through the conserved F or W. D genes are given only for firm matches. Clone size, where shown, is once, few, many, or a class for clones that have expanded.

D gene: TRBD1
J gene: TRBJ1-1
clone size: NA
V gene: TRBV6-6
CDR3 protein: CASSWTGDTEAFF
CDR3 DNA: TGTGCCAGCAGCTGGACAGGGGACACTGAAGCTTTCTTT

D gene: NA
J gene: TRBJ1-1
clone size: NA
V gene: TRBV19
CDR3 protein: CASRHAQRNTEAFF
CDR3 DNA: TGTGCCAGCCGGCACGCTCAGAGGAACACTGAAGCTTTCTTT

D gene: NA
J gene: TRBJ1-5
clone size: once
V gene: TRBV5-1
CDR3 protein: CASRADISQPQHF
CDR3 DNA: TGCGCCAGCAGAGCGGACATTTCACAGCCCCAGCATTTT

D gene: NA
J gene: TRBJ1-3
clone size: NA
V gene: TRBV7-2
CDR3 protein: CASRTGTRGGTIYF
CDR3 DNA: TGTGCCAGCAGAACCGGGACAAGGGGTGGCACCATATATTTT

D gene: TRBD1
J gene: TRBJ1-2
clone size: NA
V gene: TRBV27
CDR3 protein: CASSTTTGGVFDGYTF
CDR3 DNA: TGTGCCAGCAGTACAACGACAGGGGGCGTTTTTGATGGCTACACCTTC

D gene: TRBD1
J gene: TRBJ1-2
clone size: NA
V gene: TRBV7-8
CDR3 protein: CASSPQGQGRSGYGYTF
CDR3 DNA: TGTGCCAGCAGCCCTCAGGGACAGGGGCGTTCAGGCTATGGCTACACCTTC

D gene: NA
J gene: TRBJ1-2
clone size: NA
V gene: TRBV29-1
CDR3 protein: CSVEDRRDGYTF
CDR3 DNA: TGCAGCGTTGAAGATCGACGGGATGGCTACACCTTC

D gene: NA
J gene: TRBJ1-2
clone size: NA
V gene: TRBV19
CDR3 protein: CASSTYGTPNYGYTF
CDR3 DNA: TGTGCCAGTAGTACCTACGGGACACCCAACTATGGCTACACCTTC

D gene: NA
J gene: TRBJ2-7
clone size: NA
V gene: TRBV7-9
CDR3 protein: CASSLNPRTEGPYEQYF
CDR3 DNA: TGTGCCAGCAGCTTAAATCCCAGGACGGAGGGACCCTACGAGCAGTACTTC

D gene: NA
J gene: TRBJ2-3
clone size: NA
V gene: TRBV5-4
CDR3 protein: CASSLDLGEGADTQYF
CDR3 DNA: TGTGCCAGCAGCTTGGATTTGGGAGAGGGGGCAGATACGCAGTATTTT

D gene: TRBD2
J gene: TRBJ2-5
clone size: NA
V gene: TRBV28
CDR3 protein: CAANSGSEETQYF
CDR3 DNA: TGTGCCGCTAATAGCGGGAGCGAAGAGACCCAGTACTTC

D gene: NA
J gene: TRBJ1-1
clone size: NA
V gene: TRBV5-4
CDR3 protein: CASSGAENTEAFF
CDR3 DNA: TGTGCCAGCAGTGGTGCGGAGAACACTGAAGCTTTCTTT

D gene: NA
J gene: TRBJ2-3
clone size: NA
V gene: TRBV30
CDR3 protein: CAWSLFGAVTDTQYF
CDR3 DNA: TGTGCCTGGAGTTTGTTCGGAGCGGTGACAGATACGCAGTATTTT

D gene: TRBD2
J gene: TRBJ2-1
clone size: NA
V gene: TRBV7-9
CDR3 protein: CASSRSSGTSYNEQFF
CDR3 DNA: TGTGCCAGCAGCCGAAGTAGCGGGACATCCTACAATGAGCAGTTCTTC

D gene: TRBD1
J gene: TRBJ1-3
clone size: NA
V gene: TRBV6-1
CDR3 protein: CANAGTDGNTIYF
CDR3 DNA: TGTGCCAACGCCGGGACAGATGGAAACACCATATATTTT

D gene: NA
J gene: TRBJ1-3
clone size: NA
V gene: TRBV4-1
CDR3 protein: CASSQPGQSSGNTIYF
CDR3 DNA: TGCGCCAGCAGCCAGCCCGGACAGAGCTCTGGAAACACCATATATTTT

D gene: NA
J gene: TRBJ1-1
clone size: NA
V gene: TRBV7-9
CDR3 protein: CASSPLQGSAEAFF
CDR3 DNA: TGTGCCAGCAGCCCCTTACAGGGATCCGCTGAAGCTTTCTTT

D gene: NA
J gene: TRBJ2-7
clone size: NA
V gene: TRBV18
CDR3 protein: CARQWLSYEQYF
CDR3 DNA: TGTGCCAGACAGTGGTTATCCTACGAGCAGTACTTC

D gene: TRBD1
J gene: TRBJ2-7
clone size: NA
V gene: TRBV6-5
CDR3 protein: CASSYHGQGNSEQYF
CDR3 DNA: TGTGCCAGCAGTTACCACGGACAGGGCAACTCCGAGCAGTACTTC

D gene: NA
J gene: TRBJ2-1
clone size: NA
V gene: TRBV7-9
CDR3 protein: CASSLADSYNEQFF
CDR3 DNA: TGTGCCAGCAGCTTAGCCGACAGTTACAATGAGCAGTTCTTC

D gene: NA
J gene: TRBJ1-2
clone size: NA
V gene: TRBV5-4
CDR3 protein: CASSLGGAPNYGYTF
CDR3 DNA: TGTGCCAGCAGCTTGGGCGGGGCCCCTAACTATGGCTACACCTTC

D gene: NA
J gene: TRBJ2-2
clone size: once
V gene: TRBV28
CDR3 protein: CASSGARGHGELFF
CDR3 DNA: TGTGCCAGCAGTGGGGCCAGGGGTCACGGGGAGCTGTTTTTT

D gene: TRBD1
J gene: TRBJ2-5
clone size: few
V gene: TRBV29-1
CDR3 protein: CSDWTGAMETQYF
CDR3 DNA: TGCAGCGATTGGACAGGGGCGATGGAGACCCAGTACTTC

D gene: NA
J gene: TRBJ2-5
clone size: once
V gene: TRBV6-5
CDR3 protein: CASSYSRSAGTQYF
CDR3 DNA: TGTGCCAGCAGTTACTCGAGGTCAGCAGGGACCCAGTACTTC

D gene: TRBD1
J gene: TRBJ1-5
clone size: NA
V gene: TRBV19
CDR3 protein: CASSPQGVSNQPQHF
CDR3 DNA: TGTGCCAGTAGCCCACAGGGGGTAAGCAATCAGCCCCAGCATTTT

D gene: NA
J gene: TRBJ1-2
clone size: NA
V gene: TRBV7-2
CDR3 protein: CASSARSGNYGYTF
CDR3 DNA: TGTGCCAGCAGCGCCCGGTCAGGAAACTATGGCTACACCTTC

D gene: NA
J gene: TRBJ1-1
clone size: NA
V gene: TRBV11-2
CDR3 protein: CASSPLGRGANTEAFF
CDR3 DNA: TGTGCCAGCAGCCCTTTAGGGCGGGGGGCCAACACTGAAGCTTTCTTT

D gene: NA
J gene: TRBJ1-4
clone size: NA
V gene: TRBV20-1
CDR3 protein: CSARRREKLFF
CDR3 DNA: TGCAGTGCTAGAAGACGTGAAAAACTGTTTTTT

D gene: NA
J gene: TRBJ1-1
clone size: NA
V gene: TRBV6-6
CDR3 protein: CASSSPGDTTMKAFF
CDR3 DNA: TGTGCCAGCAGCTCCCCGGGTGACACCACTATGAAAGCTTTCTTT

D gene: NA
J gene: TRBJ1-2
clone size: once
V gene: TRBV6-5
CDR3 protein: CASSYERANYGYTF
CDR3 DNA: TGTGCCAGCAGTTACGAACGGGCTAACTATGGCTACACCTTC

D gene: NA
J gene: TRBJ2-1
clone size: NA
V gene: TRBV7-8
CDR3 protein: CASSPLEQFF
CDR3 DNA: TGTGCCAGCAGCCCGTTGGAGCAGTTCTTC

D gene: NA
J gene: TRBJ1-4
clone size: NA
V gene: TRBV7-2
CDR3 protein: CASSRGYGAEKLFF
CDR3 DNA: TGTGCCAGCAGCCGGGGTTACGGGGCCGAAAAACTGTTTTTT

D gene: TRBD2
J gene: TRBJ2-1
clone size: NA
V gene: TRBV7-8
CDR3 protein: CASSLVSRGNEQFF
CDR3 DNA: TGTGCCAGCAGCTTAGTTTCGCGGGGGAATGAGCAGTTCTTC

D gene: TRBD1
J gene: TRBJ2-2
clone size: NA
V gene: TRBV6-6
CDR3 protein: CASTPTGFNTGELFF
CDR3 DNA: TGTGCCAGCACCCCGACAGGGTTCAACACCGGGGAGCTGTTTTTT

D gene: NA
J gene: TRBJ1-4
clone size: NA
V gene: TRBV5-5
CDR3 protein: CASSWGPHSTNEKLFF
CDR3 DNA: TGTGCCAGCAGCTGGGGCCCTCATTCAACTAATGAAAAACTGTTTTTT

D gene: TRBD2
J gene: TRBJ2-1
clone size: NA
V gene: TRBV28
CDR3 protein: CASSLIAGGVEQFF
CDR3 DNA: TGTGCCAGCAGTTTAATAGCGGGAGGAGTTGAGCAGTTCTTC

D gene: TRBD1
J gene: TRBJ2-3
clone size: NA
V gene: TRBV25-1
CDR3 protein: CASSEYVGNRGLTDTQYF
CDR3 DNA: TGTGCCAGCAGTGAATATGTGGGGAACAGGGGGCTAACAGATACGCAGTATTTT

D gene: TRBD1
J gene: TRBJ1-5
clone size: few
V gene: TRBV19
CDR3 protein: CASVPQGGPNQPQHF
CDR3 DNA: TGTGCCAGCGTACCTCAGGGGGGTCCCAATCAGCCCCAGCATTTT

D gene: NA
J gene: TRBJ2-7
clone size: NA
V gene: TRBV5-1
CDR3 protein: CASSLDRVNYEQYF
CDR3 DNA: TGCGCCAGCAGCTTGGACAGGGTAAACTACGAGCAGTACTTC

D gene: NA
J gene: TRBJ1-2
clone size: NA
V gene: TRBV7-9
CDR3 protein: CASSLAAGVISYGYTF
CDR3 DNA: TGTGCCAGCAGCTTAGCCGCCGGGGTAATTAGCTATGGCTACACCTTC

D gene: NA
J gene: TRBJ2-7
clone size: NA
V gene: TRBV5-1
CDR3 protein: CASSLRAGAFYEQYF
CDR3 DNA: TGCGCCAGCAGCTTGAGGGCAGGGGCGTTCTACGAGCAGTACTTC

D gene: NA
J gene: TRBJ2-6
clone size: once
V gene: TRBV6-5
CDR3 protein: CASSYSSPWGANVLTF
CDR3 DNA: TGTGCCAGCAGTTACTCTAGTCCGTGGGGGGCCAACGTCCTGACTTTC

D gene: NA
J gene: TRBJ2-6
clone size: NA
V gene: TRBV19
CDR3 protein: CASRFYGVGQAGANVLTF
CDR3 DNA: TGTGCCAGTAGATTCTATGGAGTCGGGCAGGCTGGGGCCAACGTCCTGACTTTC

D gene: NA
J gene: TRBJ2-3
clone size: NA
V gene: TRBV7-2
CDR3 protein: CASSPRGGSDTQYF
CDR3 DNA: TGTGCCAGCAGCCCGAGGGGGGGATCAGATACGCAGTATTTT